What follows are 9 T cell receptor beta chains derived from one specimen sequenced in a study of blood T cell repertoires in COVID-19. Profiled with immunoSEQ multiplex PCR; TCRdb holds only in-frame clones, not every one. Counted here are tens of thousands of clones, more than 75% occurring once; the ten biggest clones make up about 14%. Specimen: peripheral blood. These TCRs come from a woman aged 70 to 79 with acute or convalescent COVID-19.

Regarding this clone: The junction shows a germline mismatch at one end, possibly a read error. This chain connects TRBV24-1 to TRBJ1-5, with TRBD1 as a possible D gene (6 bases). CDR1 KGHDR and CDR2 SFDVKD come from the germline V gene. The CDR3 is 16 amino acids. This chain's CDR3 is CPLMRDWGQGGQPQHF. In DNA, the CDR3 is TGCCCCCTGATGAGGGATTGGGGGCAGGGTGGTCAGCCCCAGCATTTT.

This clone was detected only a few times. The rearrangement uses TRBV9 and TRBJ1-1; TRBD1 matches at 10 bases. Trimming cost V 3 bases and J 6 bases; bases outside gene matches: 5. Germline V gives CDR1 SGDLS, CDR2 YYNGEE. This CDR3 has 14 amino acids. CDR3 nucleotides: TGTGCCAGCAGCGAGGGGACAGGGGACCCTGAAGCTTTCTTT. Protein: CASSEGTGDPEAFF.

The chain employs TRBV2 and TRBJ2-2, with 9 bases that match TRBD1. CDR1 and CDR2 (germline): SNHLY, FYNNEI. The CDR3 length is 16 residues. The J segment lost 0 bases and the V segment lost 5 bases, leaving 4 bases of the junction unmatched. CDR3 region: CASSLRDRANTGELFF. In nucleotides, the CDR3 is TGTGCCAGCAGTCTCCGGGACAGGGCGAACACCGGGGAGCTGTTTTTT.

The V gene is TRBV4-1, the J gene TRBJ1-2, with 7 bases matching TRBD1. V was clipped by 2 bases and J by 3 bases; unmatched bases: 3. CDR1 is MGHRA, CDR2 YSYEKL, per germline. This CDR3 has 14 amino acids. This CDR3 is CASSQIGQDYGYTF. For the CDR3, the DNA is TGCGCCAGCAGCCAAATAGGACAGGACTATGGCTACACCTTC.

The CDR3 here is CASSQDGGTGGTEAFF. The DNA of the CDR3 is TGCGCCAGCAGCCAAGATGGGGGGACAGGGGGCACTGAAGCTTTCTTT. The V and J genes are TRBV4-3 and TRBJ1-1; 11 nucleotides line up with TRBD1. CDR1 and CDR2 from the germline V gene are LGHNA and YSLEER. The CDR3 is 16 residues long. The ends lost 0 bases at V and 4 bases at J; junction bases unmatched: 4.

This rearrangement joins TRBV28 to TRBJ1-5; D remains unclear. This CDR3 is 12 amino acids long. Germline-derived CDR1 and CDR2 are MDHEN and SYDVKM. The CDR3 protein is CVSEGDDQPQHF. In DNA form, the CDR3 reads TGTGTCTCTGAAGGAGACGATCAGCCCCAGCATTTT.

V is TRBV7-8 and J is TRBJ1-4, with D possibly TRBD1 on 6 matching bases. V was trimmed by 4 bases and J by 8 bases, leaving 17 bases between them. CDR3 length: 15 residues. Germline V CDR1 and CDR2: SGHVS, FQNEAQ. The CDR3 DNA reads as TGTGCCAGCAGCTCGCCAACAGGGCGGGGGGAAAAACTGTTTTTT. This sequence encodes CASSSPTGRGEKLFF. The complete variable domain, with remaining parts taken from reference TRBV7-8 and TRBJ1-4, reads GAGVSQSPRYKVAKRGQDVALRCDPISGHVSLFWYQQALGQGPEFLTYFQNEAQLDKSGLPSDRFFAERPEGSVSTLKIQRTQQEDSAVYLCASSSPTGRGEKLFFGSGTQLSVL.

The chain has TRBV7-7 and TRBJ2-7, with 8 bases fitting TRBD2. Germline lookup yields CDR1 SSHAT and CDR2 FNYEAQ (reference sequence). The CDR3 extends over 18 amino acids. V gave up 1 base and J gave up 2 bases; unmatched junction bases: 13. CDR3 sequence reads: CASSLVQQGAGVPYEQYV. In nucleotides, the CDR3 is TGTGCCAGCAGCTTAGTCCAACAAGGAGCGGGAGTCCCCTACGAGCAGTACGTC.

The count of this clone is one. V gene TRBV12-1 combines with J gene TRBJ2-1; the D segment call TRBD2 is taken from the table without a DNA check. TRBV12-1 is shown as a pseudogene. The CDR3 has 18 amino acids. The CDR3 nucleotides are TGTGCCAGCAGCCGCCCGACTAGCGGGGGGGCAAAAGTCAATGAGCAGTTCTTC. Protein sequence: CASSRPTSGGAKVNEQFF.